This TCR beta chain was retrieved from a study of T cells in Graves' hyperthyroidism and ophthalmopathy. The study's findings and limits: Ophthalmopathy cases were set apart from stable hyperthyroidism by a 13 V-J model.

Trimming removed 5 bases from V and 5 bases from J, with 12 bases in between. There are 14 residues in the CDR3. CDR1 and CDR2 from the germline V gene are KGHSH and LQKENI. This clonotype was seen a few times. Antigen: not known. TCR beta CDR3 regions were amplified from RNA. Primed by the HTBI set, a first-round RT-PCR was run on the TCR CDR3. MiXCR, applied by TCRdb to the multiplex PCR reads, yields one record per CDR3 protein. The data contain approximately 610,000 distinct CDR3 sequences, around 17% of them singletons. The chain links TRBV18 to TRBJ2-2; D is perhaps TRBD2 (5 bases). The receptor was isolated from a woman aged 18-35 years with Graves' hyperthyroidism. The sequencing sample was made of blood. CDR3 DNA: TGTGCCAGCTCAAACTTGAGGGTAACCGGGGAGCTGTTTTTT. It encodes CASSNLRVTGELFF.